This entry lists 3 T cell receptor beta chains sequenced from one sample in a study of STAT5B mutations in CD4+ large granular lymphocyte leukemia. Libraries were prepared by immunoSEQ multiplex PCR; TCRdb keeps only in-frame clonotypes and omits some of them. The table has tens of thousands of clones, 70% to 90% seen once. The sample was CD4+ T cells from blood buffy coats. Receptors originate from a human donor in good health.

This clone has a handful of counts. The J gene is TRBJ1-2, the V gene TRBV7-9, with 8 bases that match TRBD1. The germline CDR1 and CDR2 sequences are SEHNR and FQNEAQ (reference sequence). The CDR3 is made up of 13 amino acids. With 1 base clipped from V and 7 bases from J, the junction kept 2 bases outside the gene matches. CDR3 DNA sequence: TGTGCCAGCAGCTTAGAGCAGGGGGCTGGCTACACCTTC. This encodes CASSLEQGAGYTF.

The chain links TRBV4-1 to TRBJ2-1; 7 bases are shared with TRBD1. J gave up 9 bases and V 4 bases, and 12 bases lay outside the gene matches. The CDR3 consists of 15 residues. Germline lookup yields CDR1 MGHRA and CDR2 YSYEKL. The CDR3 here is CASSRGQASVSEQFF. Written as DNA, the CDR3 is TGCGCCAGCAGCCGAGGACAGGCTTCGGTGAGTGAGCAGTTCTTC.

This chain uses TRBV15 with TRBJ1-1, with 11 bases matching TRBD1. V lost 5 bases to trimming and J lost 1 base; unmatched junction nucleotides: 0. This CDR3 is built from 14 residues. Germline CDR1 reads LNHNV; CDR2 reads YYDKDF (reference sequence). The CDR3 reads CATSGQGANTEAFF. The CDR3 DNA is TGTGCCACCAGCGGACAGGGGGCGAACACTGAAGCTTTCTTT.